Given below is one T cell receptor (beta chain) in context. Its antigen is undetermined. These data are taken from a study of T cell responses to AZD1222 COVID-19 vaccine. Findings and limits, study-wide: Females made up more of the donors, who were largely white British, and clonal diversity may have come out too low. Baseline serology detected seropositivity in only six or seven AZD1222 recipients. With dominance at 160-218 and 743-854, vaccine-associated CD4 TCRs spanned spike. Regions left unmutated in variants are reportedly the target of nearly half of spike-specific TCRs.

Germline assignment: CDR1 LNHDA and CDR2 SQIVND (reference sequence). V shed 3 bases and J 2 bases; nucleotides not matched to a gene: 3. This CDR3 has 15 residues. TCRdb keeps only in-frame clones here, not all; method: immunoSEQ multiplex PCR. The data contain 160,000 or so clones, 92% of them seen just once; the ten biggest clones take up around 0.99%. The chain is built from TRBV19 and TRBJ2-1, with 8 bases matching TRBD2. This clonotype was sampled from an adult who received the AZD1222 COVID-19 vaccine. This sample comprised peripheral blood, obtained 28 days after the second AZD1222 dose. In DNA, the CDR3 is TGTGCCAGTAGTATTCCGGGGGGGGCCTACAATGAGCAGTTCTTC. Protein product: CASSIPGGAYNEQFF.